This T cell receptor beta chain was documented in a study of response to subunit inactivated influenza vaccine. Overall study findings and caveats: The authors proposed limited new T cell recruitment per seasonal influenza vaccination.

From the RT-PCR reads, TCRdb called clonotypes with MiXCR, one entry per CDR3 protein. The top ten clones hold under 15% of a sample with about 520,000 distinct CDR3 sequences, approximately 6.9% of them seen once. Germline CDR1 reads DFQATT; CDR2 reads SNEGSKA (reference sequence). Trimming took 2 bases from V and 2 from J; bases not matched to a gene: 5. The CDR3 is 14 residues long. This clonotype has a count of ten or more. Its target is unknown. The TCR was taken from a man aged 50 to 69 who received an inactivated influenza vaccine. The rearrangement uses TRBV20-1 and TRBJ2-7; 8 nucleotides line up with TRBD1. Sample: PBMCs from blood, taken less than 30 months after vaccination. In nucleotides, the CDR3 is TGCAGTGCTAGACCCGGGACAGGTCCCTACGAGCAGTACTTC. This encodes CSARPGTGPYEQYF.